This T cell receptor (beta chain) came from a study of CD8+ T cells in alopecia areata. RNA extraction was followed by reverse transcription into cDNA, which acted as the sequencing template. The table came from immunoSEQ multiplex PCR; TCRdb's copy has only in-frame clones and leaves some out. This sample carries about 180,000 clones, around half of them seen once, and the ten largest clones take 10% to 11%. This CDR3 region has 12 residues. The V end was cut by 1 base, the J end by 1 base, with 5 bases between. CDR1 and CDR2 from the germline V gene are SQVTM and ANQGSEA. Noted treatment: oral pan-JAK inhibitor, 5-10 mg twice daily.

The receptor comes from a human donor with alopecia areata. This chain uses TRBV29-1 with TRBJ2-7; D gene uncertain. The sample was CD8+ T cells sorted from blood, taken at week 24, from a patient treated with tofacitinib. CDR3 loop: CSVEAQSYEQYF. The CDR3 DNA reads as TGCAGCGTTGAAGCACAATCCTACGAGCAGTACTTC.